Given below is one T cell receptor beta chain in context. The specificity of this receptor is unknown. Per-base quality was not reported, and no clone a single base away is much larger than it. The germline V gene provides CDR1 LGHNT and CDR2 FRNRAP. V is reduced by 0 bases and J by 2 bases, leaving a spacing of 11 bases between them. From the cysteine up to the phenylalanine, the CDR3 has a length of 16 residues. The entry retains the CDR3 DNA only, 48 bases that are in frame from base 1. The ViraFEST assay stimulated PBMC with viral peptide pools and then used TCR sequencing to identify antigen-specific CD4+ T cell clonotypes by expansion. After 10 to 11 days of culture, CD4+ T cells were isolated with the EasySep CD4+ T cell isolation kit. Each participant got two doses of an mRNA SARS-CoV-2 vaccine, either BNT162b2 or mRNA-1273. Negative nucleocapsid antibody results before and after vaccination confirmed that the healthy vaccine recipients had no prior SARS-CoV-2 infection. Each well held roughly 2 million PBMC cultured in IMDM containing roughly 4.9% human AB serum, roughly 9.6 IU/ml IL-2 and gentamicin, along with roughly 10 ug/ml peptides. On days 3 and 7, half of the culture medium was replaced with fresh IL-2-containing medium. Each peptide stimulation condition was cultured in triplicate wells unless otherwise noted. Using Ficoll-Paque Plus gradient centrifugation, PBMC were separated from whole blood and then either used fresh or cryopreserved at -140C. The overlapping peptide pools covered the spike proteins of SARS-CoV-2 as well as those of the common cold coronaviruses HCoV-NL63, HCoV-OC43 and HCoV-229E. The QIAamp micro DNA kit was used to extract genomic DNA from the cultured CD4+ T cells.

These data originate in a study of vaccination effects on CD4 cells after COVID-19 (dated by TCRdb to 2021 to 2024). Regarding the complete study: Post-vaccine samples across the study were collected a median of 72 days after the second dose, with a range of 14 to 241. In both COVID-19 convalescent patients and infection-naive vaccine recipients, the study compared SARS-CoV-2 spike-specific CD4+ TCR repertoires from before mRNA vaccination with those from after it. A total of 10 COVID-19 convalescent patients and a handful of SARS-CoV-2-naive healthy vaccine recipients were included in the full study. The Oncomine TCR Beta short-read assay on an Illumina iSeq 100 was used to sequence cultures from other donors in the study.

Broader findings and caveats from the paper: Both infection-induced and vaccine-induced clones contracted markedly at late post-vaccination timepoints, which is consistent with waning T cell responses. Among healthy vaccine recipients, nearly all vaccine-induced clones were SARS-CoV-2 mono-reactive, and only 1 of 255 was cross-reactive with common cold coronaviruses. The study was limited by a small number of convalescent patients and lacked early post-infection timepoints.

Library generation was performed with the immunoSEQ multiplex PCR assay. DNA from the cultured, isolated CD4+ T cells was subjected to TCR beta CDR3 sequencing. As for how the authors treated the data: Non-productive TCR sequences were discarded, and reads were trimmed to the CDR3 region, with only CDR3s of 7 or more amino acids retained. Antigen-specific clonotypes were identified with the MANAFEST web app by comparing expansion in peptide wells against reference cultures. For clones to be considered positive, expansion at FDR<0.05 versus reference and all other wells, an odds ratio above 5, and a frequency above 0.1% in two replicate wells were required. A clonotype was called cross-reactive if it was significantly expanded both in SARS-CoV-2 spike wells and in at least one common cold coronavirus spike condition. CDR3 similarity was assessed by Levenshtein distance using the stringdist R package, and unrooted trees were constructed with ape in R 3.6.1. TCRdb took over this immuneACCESS table, retaining in-frame rearrangements with V and J assigned. Such tables are incomplete; in checked studies, under half of the missing clones stem from an unresolved V gene, and the remainder is unexplained. The V and J calls and clone size are taken from that table; D and trimming were inferred from the DNA. In this sample the table shows about 33,000 clones, roughly two thirds of which occur a single time. Of the sample, 12% is held by the ten largest clones.

This chain joins TRBV12-5 to TRBJ1-3; the D gene assignment is ambiguous. This clonotype originated in a human donor who received a COVID-19 vaccine. Sequenced here: CD4+ T cells from PBMCs cultured with HCoV-229E spike peptides, sampled after COVID-19 vaccination. This specimen's cell subset or site label, per the study, means: HCoV-229E spike overlapping peptide pool stimulation. The CDR3 here reads CASGLVLAGAGNTIYF. Here is the DNA: TGTGCTAGTGGTTTGGTACTCGCAGGAGCTGGAAACACCATATATTTT.